A single sample is the source of the 27 T cell receptor beta chains below, sequenced in a study of CD8 T cells in ankylosing spondylitis. Findings and caveats of the study: Ankylosing spondylitis blood seemed to carry a telltale TCR beta motif made of under 10 highly homologous variants.

Their cognate antigens are unknown. Each CDR3 protein gets one entry after TCRdb re-called the 5' RACE reads with MiXCR. The sample includes 700,000 to 1,000,000 distinct CDR3 sequences, 12% of them seen just once. The sample was blood, either unsorted or a sorted T cell fraction (not recorded which). Receptors originate from a male donor with ankylosing spondylitis.

J is TRBJ1-2 and V is TRBV5-5; 7 bases align to TRBD1. The CDR3 contains 15 residues. The J segment lost 4 bases and the V segment lost 6 bases, leaving 12 bases of the junction unmatched. The germline gives CDR1 SGHKS, CDR2 YYEKEE (reference sequence). This chain's CDR3 is CASTSGTVPRYGYTF. CDR3 DNA sequence: TGTGCCAGCACCTCCGGGACAGTCCCGCGCTATGGCTACACCTTC.

The J gene is TRBJ1-1, the V gene TRBV7-2; no clear D gene. Trimming pared 1 base from V and 7 bases from J, leaving 13 bases between. Germline CDR1 SGHTA, CDR2 FQGNSA. The CDR3 has 14 residues. DNA for the CDR3: TGTGCCAGCAGCTTAGTGTCAGGAGGGTATGAAGCTTTCTTT. Its translation: CASSLVSGGYEAFF.

J is TRBJ1-2 and V is TRBV5-1; possibly TRBD1 for D (5 bases). Trimming removed 4 bases from V and 7 bases from J, with 14 bases in between. Germline V gene data show CDR1 as SGHRS and CDR2 as YFSETQ. The CDR3 loop spans 13 amino acids. The CDR3 region is CASSIDTGRGYTF. CDR3 nucleotide sequence: TGCGCCAGCAGCATTGATACAGGACGTGGCTACACCTTC.

The chain has TRBV20-1 and TRBJ1-1; unclear D gene. The ends were cut back, 5 bases at V and 11 bases at J, with 18 bases in the middle. This CDR3 is 12 amino acids long. The germline V gene encodes CDR1 DFQATT and CDR2 SNEGSKA (reference sequence). The CDR3 reads CSAQRQTSSAFF. The CDR3 DNA reads TGCAGTGCTCAGAGGCAGACCAGTTCCGCTTTCTTT.

This clonotype was observed at least ten times. The V gene is TRBV29-1, the J gene TRBJ1-2; D is possibly TRBD1 (5 bases). Trimming took 7 bases from V and 2 from J, leaving 11 bases between them. The CDR3 totals 12 residues. Germline CDR1 SQVTM, CDR2 ANQGSEA. CDR3 region: CSGMGQNYGYTF. In DNA form, the CDR3 reads TGCAGCGGGATGGGGCAAAACTATGGCTACACCTTC.

This clonotype has a handful of counts. V gene TRBV28 combines with J gene TRBJ2-6; 9 bases fit TRBD1. Germline assignment: CDR1 MDHEN and CDR2 SYDVKM. CDR3 length equals 17 residues. Unmatched junction bases numbered 3, after V lost 2 bases and J lost 1 base. For the CDR3, the DNA is TGTGCCAGCAGTTTACCGGGACAGGGATCTGGGGCCAACGTCCTGACTTTC. It translates to CASSLPGQGSGANVLTF.

The table lists this clonotype with many counts. The chain employs TRBV29-1 and TRBJ2-7; tentatively, D is TRBD1 (5 bases). The germline V and J ends were trimmed by 0 bases and 3 bases, with 12 bases remaining between them. This CDR3 spans 14 amino acids. Germline values: CDR1 SQVTM, CDR2 ANQGSEA. The CDR3 coding sequence is TGCAGCGTTGAAGACCCCCAGGGCCTCTACGAGCAGTACTTC. Translated: CSVEDPQGLYEQYF.

The chain links TRBV20-1 to TRBJ2-7; D is unresolved. Germline CDR1 DFQATT, CDR2 SNEGSKA (reference sequence). Trimming cost V 1 base and J 3 bases, with 10 bases left between them. This CDR3 comprises 13 residues. The CDR3 nucleotides are TGCAGTGCTAGAGTTTCATCTGTCTACGAGCAGTACTTC. Its translation: CSARVSSVYEQYF.

At least ten counts were recorded for this clonotype. The genes are TRBV28 and TRBJ2-5; maybe TRBD1 (6 bases). Trimming removed 5 bases from V and 1 base from J, with 17 bases in between. Germline CDR1 MDHEN, CDR2 SYDVKM. The CDR3 length is 16 residues. DNA for the CDR3: TGTGCCAGCAGTCTCCGGACAGTTATCGTCCAAGAGACCCAGTACTTC. This sequence encodes CASSLRTVIVQETQYF.

This clonotype came up a few times. CDR3 region: CASSLRRSGGAEATDTQYF. DNA for the CDR3: TGTGCCAGCAGCTTAAGGCGCAGCGGGGGGGCCGAAGCAACAGATACGCAGTATTTT. The chain couples TRBV11-2 to TRBJ2-3, with 10 positions matching TRBD2. J gave up 3 bases and V 2 bases, and 14 bases lay outside the gene matches. The CDR3 runs 19 residues. Germline CDR1 reads SGHAT; CDR2 reads FQNNGV.

This clonotype was recorded at least ten times. This chain uses TRBV12-3 or TRBV12-4 with TRBJ1-1, with D possibly matching TRBD1 (5 bases). Trimming cost V 6 bases and J 0 bases, with 8 bases left between them. The CDR3 extends over 13 amino acids. The CDR3 loop reads CASRRQLNTEAFF. CDR3 nucleotide sequence: TGTGCCAGCAGAAGACAGCTGAACACTGAAGCTTTCTTT.

This CDR3 reads CSALRGRRETQYF. The CDR3 bases are TGCAGTGCTCTGAGAGGCCGCCGGGAGACCCAGTACTTC. This chain joins TRBV20-1 and TRBJ2-5, with D hard to call. The CDR3 has 13 amino acids. V dropped 5 bases and J dropped 5 bases, with 15 bases sitting between them. Per the germline V gene, CDR1 is DFQATT and CDR2 is SNEGSKA (reference sequence).

In its sample, this clonotype was seen many times. The chain recombines TRBV7-9 with TRBJ1-1; 8 bases fit TRBD1. Germline CDR1 is SEHNR and CDR2 is FQNEAQ (reference sequence). J was trimmed by 2 bases and V by 5 bases; bases with no gene match: 7. The CDR3 spans 15 residues. CDR3 sequence reads: CASSLRQGPNTEAFF. In DNA, the CDR3 is TGTGCCAGCAGCCTTCGACAGGGGCCAAACACTGAAGCTTTCTTT.

This clonotype was seen a handful of times. This chain joins TRBV5-1 and TRBJ2-3; 12 bases line up with TRBD2. The CDR3 runs to 15 residues. Trimming removed 4 bases from V and 6 bases from J; junction bases left unmatched: 6. Germline V gene lookup returns CDR1 SGHRS and CDR2 YFSETQ. Here the CDR3 reads CASSPGLAGMDTQYF. The CDR3 DNA is TGCGCCAGCAGCCCCGGACTAGCGGGAATGGATACGCAGTATTTT.

Many counts were recorded for this clonotype. The chain joins TRBV28 to TRBJ1-5, with D perhaps matching TRBD1 (5 bases). The CDR3 has 13 residues. The germline V gene has CDR1 MDHEN and CDR2 SYDVKM. V was shortened by 7 bases and J by 7 bases, with 14 bases between the two germline ends. The CDR3 bases are TGTGCCAGCACCACGGGGGGTCGGCAGCCCCAGCATTTT. Encoded protein: CASTTGGRQPQHF.

This clonotype was detected only a few times. The chain has TRBV10-3 and TRBJ1-2; D is ambiguous. Trimming removed 5 bases from V and 8 bases from J, with 12 bases in between. CDR1 and CDR2 (germline): ENHRY, SYGVKD. This CDR3 region has 12 residues. The CDR3 DNA reads TGTGCCATCAGTAAACAGTCTCGCGGCTACACCTTC. It yields the protein CAISKQSRGYTF.

A few counts support this clonotype. The V and J genes are TRBV2 and TRBJ2-3; 7 bases match TRBD1. Looked up from germline, CDR1 is SNHLY and CDR2 is FYNNEI. Unmatched junction bases numbered 8, after V lost 11 bases and J lost 0 bases. There are 14 residues in the CDR3. Here the CDR3 DNA reads TGTGCCCCTCGGGACAGCGCAAGCACAGATACGCAGTATTTT. This codes for CAPRDSASTDTQYF.

There are a few counts of this clonotype. The CDR3 nucleotides read TGTGCCAGCAGTGAAATCCGAGGGACTAAAGCTTTCTTT. Amino acids: CASSEIRGTKAFF. The V and J genes are TRBV6-4 and TRBJ1-1, with D possibly TRBD1 on 5 matching bases. The germline V gene has CDR1 MRHNA and CDR2 SNTAGT. V gave up 3 bases and J gave up 9 bases, with 14 bases separating them. There are 13 residues in the CDR3.

This clonotype was detected only a few times. J is TRBJ2-3 and V is TRBV20-1; D call uncertain. The V and J ends lost 0 bases and 2 bases respectively, with 9 bases between them. The CDR3 has 14 residues. Germline CDR1 reads DFQATT; CDR2 reads SNEGSKA (reference sequence). The CDR3 here is CSARDSDLTDTQYF. The CDR3 DNA reads as TGCAGTGCTAGAGATTCGGACCTCACAGATACGCAGTATTTT.

In this sample, this clonotype turned up a few times. The chain employs TRBV7-8 and TRBJ2-2, with D unresolved. Germline loops: CDR1 SGHVS, CDR2 FQNEAQ. V was clipped by 1 base and J by 1 base, with 10 bases between them. The CDR3 covers 16 residues. The CDR3 bases are TGTGCCAGCAGCTTAGGGAGATATATGAACACCGGGGAGCTGTTTTTT. Amino acid sequence: CASSLGRYMNTGELFF. The full variable domain, completed using reference TRBV7-8 and TRBJ2-2, is GAGVSQSPRYKVAKRGQDVALRCDPISGHVSLFWYQQALGQGPEFLTYFQNEAQLDKSGLPSDRFFAERPEGSVSTLKIQRTQQEDSAVYLCASSLGRYMNTGELFFGEGSRLTVL.

The chain combines TRBV5-4 with TRBJ2-3; maybe TRBD1 (5 bases). This CDR3 contains 16 residues. The V and J ends lost 5 bases and 3 bases respectively, with 19 bases between them. Germline CDR1 reads SGHNT; CDR2 reads YYREEE (reference sequence). The CDR3 is CASSLGGTGSTDTQYF. CDR3 sequence (DNA): TGTGCCAGCAGTCTTGGTGGTACAGGAAGTACAGATACGCAGTATTTT.

This clonotype was found many times. The chain has TRBV20-1 and TRBJ2-3, with D possibly TRBD1 on 7 matching bases. Germline V gives CDR1 DFQATT, CDR2 SNEGSKA (reference sequence). V lost 6 bases, J lost 4 bases, and 17 bases lay in between. This CDR3 has 14 amino acids. CDR3 sequence: CSATRGGGADTQYF. The CDR3 DNA is TGCAGTGCCACCAGAGGGGGCGGGGCAGATACGCAGTATTTT.

This clonotype turned up a few times. This sequence joins TRBV29-1 and TRBJ2-7, with TRBD1 identical over 9 bases. The CDR3 is 13 amino acids. Germline V lookup: CDR1 SQVTM, CDR2 ANQGSEA. Trimming at V came to 6 bases and at J to 4 bases, leaving 7 bases not matched to a gene. CDR3 DNA: TGCAGCGTCACCGGGACAGGGCTTTACGAGCAGTACTTC. Translated, it gives CSVTGTGLYEQYF.

V usage is TRBV11-2 and J usage is TRBJ2-1; 9 bases are shared with TRBD1. The V and J ends lost 1 base and 4 bases, in that order; junction bases with no gene match: 17. CDR1 SGHAT and CDR2 FQNNGV come from the germline V gene. This CDR3 is built from 20 residues. The CDR3 loop reads CASSLVGTGFMDRDYNEQFF. The DNA for the CDR3 is TGTGCCAGCAGCTTAGTAGGGACAGGGTTTATGGATAGGGATTACAATGAGCAGTTCTTC.

The gene calls are TRBV9 and TRBJ2-3; D uncertain. Between the trimmed V and J ends, which lost 4 bases and 2 bases, there was a span of 11 bases. This CDR3 comprises 14 residues. Germline V CDR1 and CDR2: SGDLS, YYNGEE. This CDR3 reads CASSLMSATDTQYF. The CDR3 region has the DNA TGTGCCAGCAGCCTTATGTCGGCCACAGATACGCAGTATTTT.

This clonotype came up many times. The rearrangement uses TRBV29-1 and TRBJ2-5; possible D gene TRBD1, 6 bases. V lost 6 bases, J lost 4 bases, and 15 bases lay in between. The CDR3 runs to 13 residues. Germline V gene data show CDR1 as SQVTM and CDR2 as ANQGSEA. CDR3 in DNA: TGCAGCGTCATTACAGGGACCTCAGAGACCCAGTACTTC. This sequence encodes CSVITGTSETQYF.

In this sample, this clonotype turned up a few times. The genes are TRBV27 and TRBJ2-5; no definite D call. The CDR3 covers 13 residues. The germline V and J ends were trimmed by 3 bases and 5 bases, with 10 bases remaining between them. Germline loops: CDR1 MNHEY, CDR2 SMNVEV (reference sequence). The CDR3 nucleotides read TGTGCCAGCAGTTTCTGGGATAGGGAGACCCAGTACTTC. This translates into CASSFWDRETQYF.